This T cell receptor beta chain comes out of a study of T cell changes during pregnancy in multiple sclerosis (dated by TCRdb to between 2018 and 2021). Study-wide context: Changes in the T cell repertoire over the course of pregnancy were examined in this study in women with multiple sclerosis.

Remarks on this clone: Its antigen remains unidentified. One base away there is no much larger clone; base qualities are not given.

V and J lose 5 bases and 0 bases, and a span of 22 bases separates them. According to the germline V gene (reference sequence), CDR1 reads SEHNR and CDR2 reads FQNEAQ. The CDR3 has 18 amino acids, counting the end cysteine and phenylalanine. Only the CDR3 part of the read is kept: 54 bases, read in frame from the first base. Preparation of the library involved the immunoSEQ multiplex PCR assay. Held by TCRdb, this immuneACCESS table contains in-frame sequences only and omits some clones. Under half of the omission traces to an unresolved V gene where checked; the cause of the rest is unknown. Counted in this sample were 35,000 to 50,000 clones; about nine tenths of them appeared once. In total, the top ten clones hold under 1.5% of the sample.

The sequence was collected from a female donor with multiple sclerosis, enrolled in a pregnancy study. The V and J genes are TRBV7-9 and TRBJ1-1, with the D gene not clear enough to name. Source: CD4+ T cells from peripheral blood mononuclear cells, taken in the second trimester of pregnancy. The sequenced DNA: TGTGCCAGCAGCCCCCCCCCGCGGGTGTGGAACATGAACACTGAAGCTTTCTTT. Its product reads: CASSPPPRVWNMNTEAFF.